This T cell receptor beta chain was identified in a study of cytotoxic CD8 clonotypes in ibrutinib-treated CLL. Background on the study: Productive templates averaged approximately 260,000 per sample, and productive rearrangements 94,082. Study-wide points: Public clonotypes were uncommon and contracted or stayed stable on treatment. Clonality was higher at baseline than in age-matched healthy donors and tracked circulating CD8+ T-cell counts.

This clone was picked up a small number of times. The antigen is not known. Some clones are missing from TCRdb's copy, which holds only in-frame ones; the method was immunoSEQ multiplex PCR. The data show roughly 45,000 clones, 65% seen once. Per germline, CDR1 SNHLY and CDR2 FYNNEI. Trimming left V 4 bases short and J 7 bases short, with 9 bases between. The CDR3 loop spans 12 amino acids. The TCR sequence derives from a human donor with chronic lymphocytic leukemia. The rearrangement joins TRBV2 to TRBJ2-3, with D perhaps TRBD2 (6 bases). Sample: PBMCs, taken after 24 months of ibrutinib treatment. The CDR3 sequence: CASSAEGYTQYF. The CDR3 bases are TGTGCCAGCAGTGCGGAGGGATATACGCAGTATTTT.